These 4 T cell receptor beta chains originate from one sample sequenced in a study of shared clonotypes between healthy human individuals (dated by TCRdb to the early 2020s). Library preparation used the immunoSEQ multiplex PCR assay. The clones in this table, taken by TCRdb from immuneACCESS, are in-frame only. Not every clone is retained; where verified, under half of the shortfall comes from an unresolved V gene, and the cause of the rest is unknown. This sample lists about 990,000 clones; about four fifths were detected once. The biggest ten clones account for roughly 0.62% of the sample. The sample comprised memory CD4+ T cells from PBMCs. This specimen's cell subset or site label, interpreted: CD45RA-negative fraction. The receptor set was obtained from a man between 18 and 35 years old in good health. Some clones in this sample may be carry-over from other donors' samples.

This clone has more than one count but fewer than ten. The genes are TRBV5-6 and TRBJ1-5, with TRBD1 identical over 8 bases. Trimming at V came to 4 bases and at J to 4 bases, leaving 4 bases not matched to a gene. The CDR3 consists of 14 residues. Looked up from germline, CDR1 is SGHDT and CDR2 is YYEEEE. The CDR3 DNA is TGTGCCAGCAGCGATACAGGGGGGAATCAGCCCCAGCATTTT. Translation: CASSDTGGNQPQHF.

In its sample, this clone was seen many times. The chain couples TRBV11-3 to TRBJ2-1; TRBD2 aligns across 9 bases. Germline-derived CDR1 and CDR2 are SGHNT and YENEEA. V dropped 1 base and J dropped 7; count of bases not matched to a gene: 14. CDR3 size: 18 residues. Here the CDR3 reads CASSLGFGWASGTNEQFF. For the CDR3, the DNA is TGTGCCAGCAGCTTAGGCTTCGGTTGGGCTAGCGGGACGAATGAGCAGTTCTTC.

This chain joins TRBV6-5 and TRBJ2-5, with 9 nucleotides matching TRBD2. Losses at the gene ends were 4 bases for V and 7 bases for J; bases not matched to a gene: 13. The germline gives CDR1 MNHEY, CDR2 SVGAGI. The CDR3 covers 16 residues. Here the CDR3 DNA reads TGTGCCAGCAGTTTTTCAGGTCGCGGGAGGGGGGGGACCCAGTACTTC. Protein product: CASSFSGRGRGGTQYF.

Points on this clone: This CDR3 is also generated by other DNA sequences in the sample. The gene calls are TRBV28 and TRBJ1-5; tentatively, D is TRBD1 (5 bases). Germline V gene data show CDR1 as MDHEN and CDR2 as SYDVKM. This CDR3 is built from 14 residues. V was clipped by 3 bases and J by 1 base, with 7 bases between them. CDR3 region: CASSLGGSNQPQHF. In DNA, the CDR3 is TGTGCCAGCAGTTTGGGGGGAAGCAATCAGCCCCAGCATTTT.